These 3 T cell receptor beta chains were sequenced from one sample in a study of Graves' ophthalmopathy and Graves' hyperthyroidism (dated by TCRdb to the late 2010s). The sequencer was an Illumina HiSeq 2000. TCR beta CDR3 regions were amplified from RNA transcripts for repertoire sequencing. The first round was an RT-PCR using HTBI primers with the Qiagen OneStep RT-PCR kit, and this first round was followed by a second-round multiplex PCR, then size selection and purification. Using fastp trimming at Q25 and MiXCR clonotype assembly, TCRdb reanalyzed the public sequencing data and kept in-frame beta chains. CDR3 protein sequences are deduplicated, and each keeps its most common genes and DNA. This sample lists approximately 460,000 distinct CDR3 sequences; over 13% were detected once. Over 7.5% of the sample is in the top ten clones. Source material: blood. These receptors all stem from a woman in her thirties with Graves' ophthalmopathy. Donor details come from another sample of the same person, matched by shared clones.

Many counts were recorded for this clonotype. V gene TRBV6-2 or TRBV6-3 combines with J gene TRBJ2-3; D call uncertain. From germline, CDR1 is MNHEY and CDR2 SVGEGT. There are 15 residues in the CDR3. The V and J ends lost 2 bases and 0 bases respectively, with 9 bases between them. CDR3 nucleotides: TGTGCCAGCAGTTACCATAGTCGGAGCACAGATACGCAGTATTTT. It is translated as CASSYHSRSTDTQYF.

This clonotype occurred a few times. This chain uses TRBV6-5 with TRBJ2-5; 7 bases map to TRBD1. There are 12 residues in the CDR3. Trimming at V came to 7 bases and at J to 2 bases, leaving 1 base not matched to a gene. Germline V gene sequence: CDR1 MNHEY, CDR2 SVGAGI. The CDR3 sequence: CASTTGQETQYF. The CDR3 DNA follows: TGTGCCAGCACGACAGGGCAAGAGACCCAGTACTTC.

The J gene is TRBJ2-3, the V gene TRBV6-1; D uncertain. Germline CDR1 reads MNHNS; CDR2 reads SASEGT. The CDR3 is 15 amino acids. V was clipped by 3 bases and J by 1 base, with 11 bases between them. The CDR3 DNA follows: TGTGCCAGCAGTGATTGGGCCTTCGGCACAGATACGCAGTATTTT. Its protein is CASSDWAFGTDTQYF.